This TCR beta chain was recovered during a study of T cells after yellow fever vaccination. Study-wide results and limits: Clones from primary vaccination mostly reappeared after the booster (about 97% CD4, approximately 86% CD8).

Germline V gives CDR1 DFQATT, CDR2 SNEGSKA (reference sequence). The CDR3 sequence is 16 residues long. The V end lost 0 bases, the J end lost 3 bases, and 16 bases lay between the germline ends. Each CDR3 protein is one row after TCRdb ran MiXCR on the 5' RACE reads. The data hold some 250,000 distinct CDR3 sequences, with about 3.5% observed a single time. Many counts were recorded for this clonotype. Antigen specificity is unknown. The clonotype was recovered from a man younger than 35 who received the YFV17D yellow fever vaccine. V gene TRBV20-1 combines with J gene TRBJ2-3; the D gene is possibly TRBD2 (5 bases). This sample comprised PBMCs, obtained 15 days after the yellow fever booster vaccination. The CDR3: CSARDREGSSTDTQYF. CDR3 DNA: TGCAGTGCTAGAGATCGGGAAGGGAGTAGTACAGATACGCAGTATTTT.